Detailed here is one TCR beta chain. What it recognizes is unknown. The record originates from a study of chemoradiotherapy in HPV16-positive cancers. Whole-study results and caveats: Candidate HPV-specific clones and E7-related TCR motifs grew in tumor during treatment. Only a couple of HPV16-positive patients supplied the functional HPV-specificity definition.

Repertoires were sampled repeatedly during chemoradiotherapy. Profiling relied on immunoSEQ multiplex PCR, and the TCRdb table lists in-frame clones only, not all of them. The data show about 4,000 clones, roughly 80% seen once. The V end was cut by 4 bases, the J end by 0 bases, with 19 bases between. Germline V gene lookup returns CDR1 SGHRS and CDR2 YFSETQ. The CDR3 runs 17 residues. The source was tumor tissue, collected from a patient who underwent chemoradiotherapy. The clonotype comes from a human donor with HPV-associated anogenital cancer. The rearrangement joins TRBV5-1 to TRBJ2-5; D is ambiguous. The CDR3 is CASSTPRPDWYQETQYF. The CDR3 bases are TGCGCCAGCAGCACCCCTCGACCAGACTGGTACCAAGAGACCCAGTACTTC.